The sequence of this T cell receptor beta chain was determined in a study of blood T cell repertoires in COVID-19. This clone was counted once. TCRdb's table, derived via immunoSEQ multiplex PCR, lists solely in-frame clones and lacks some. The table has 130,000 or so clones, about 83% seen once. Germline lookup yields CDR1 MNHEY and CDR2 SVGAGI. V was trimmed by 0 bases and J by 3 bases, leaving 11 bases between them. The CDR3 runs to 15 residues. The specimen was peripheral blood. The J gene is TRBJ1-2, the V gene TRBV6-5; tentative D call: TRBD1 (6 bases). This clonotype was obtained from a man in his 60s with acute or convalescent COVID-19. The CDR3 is CASSYSGALDYGYTF. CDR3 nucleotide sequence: TGTGCCAGCAGTTACTCGGGGGCCCTTGACTATGGCTACACCTTC.